The 4 T cell receptor beta chains below were found in one sample sequenced in a study of T cell repertoires in cytomegalovirus infection. TCRdb fed the reads into MiXCR, producing one record per CDR3 protein. The table records around 230,000 distinct CDR3 sequences, 35% to 40% of them present only once. These receptors have no known antigen. The sequencing used CD8+ T cells from cultured PBMCs, collected from culture after CMV antigen stimulation. The origin of the receptors is a human donor in good health (CMV status not recorded). Some clones in this sample may be carry-over from other donors' samples.

This chain connects TRBV20-1 to TRBJ2-1; the D call may be TRBD1 or TRBD2 (5 bases each). CDR1 is DFQATT, CDR2 SNEGSKA, per germline (reference sequence). Trimming took 5 bases from V and 0 from J, leaving 14 bases between them. This CDR3 has 15 residues. CDR3 DNA: TGCAGTGCTTGGGGGACGTCGAGCTCCTACAATGAGCAGTTCTTC. Its protein product is CSAWGTSSSYNEQFF.

This clonotype was detected only a few times. The rearrangement joins TRBV12-3 or TRBV12-4 to TRBJ2-3, with 7 bases aligning to TRBD1. This CDR3 region has 15 residues. Germline trimming cut 7 bases from V and 0 bases from J; bases unmatched to any gene: 7. The CDR3 nucleotides read TGTGCCAGCACCCCAAGGGGGCTGAGCACAGATACGCAGTATTTT. Protein sequence: CASTPRGLSTDTQYF.

This clonotype came up once. The chain uses TRBV19 and TRBJ2-1, with 14 bases matching TRBD2. This CDR3 is 15 amino acids long. V gave up 8 bases and J gave up 9 bases; unmatched junction bases: 9. Germline loops: CDR1 LNHDA, CDR2 SQIVND (reference sequence). As DNA, the CDR3 is TGTGCCAGTTTCGGAGGACTAGCGGGGGGTAGTGAGCAGTTCTTC. This encodes CASFGGLAGGSEQFF.

This clonotype was picked up a small number of times. The rearrangement uses TRBV12-3 or TRBV12-4 and TRBJ1-5, with D perhaps matching TRBD1 (5 bases). The CDR3 spans 13 residues. Deletions cut 0 bases from V and 9 bases from J, with 9 bases between. DNA for the CDR3: TGTGCCAGCAGTTTAGCCCCCGACAGGCCCCAGCATTTT. Translation: CASSLAPDRPQHF.